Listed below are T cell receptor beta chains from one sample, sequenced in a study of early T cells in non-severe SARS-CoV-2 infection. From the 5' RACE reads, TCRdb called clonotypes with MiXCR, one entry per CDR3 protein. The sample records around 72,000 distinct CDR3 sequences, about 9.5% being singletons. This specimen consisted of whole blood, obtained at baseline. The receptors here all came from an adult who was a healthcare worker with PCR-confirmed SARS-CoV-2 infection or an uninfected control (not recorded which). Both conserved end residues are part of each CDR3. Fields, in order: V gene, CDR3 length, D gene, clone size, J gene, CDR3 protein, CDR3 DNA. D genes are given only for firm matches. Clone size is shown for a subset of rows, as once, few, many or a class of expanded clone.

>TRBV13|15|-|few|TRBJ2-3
CASSELTGRSDTQYF
TGTGCCAGCAGCGAGCTGACAGGGAGGTCAGATACGCAGTATTTT
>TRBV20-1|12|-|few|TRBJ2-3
CSASEGGDTQYF
TGCAGTGCTAGTGAAGGAGGAGATACGCAGTATTTT
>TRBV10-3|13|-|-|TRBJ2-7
CAISEAGRSEQYF
TGTGCCATCAGTGAGGCGGGCAGGTCAGAGCAGTACTTC
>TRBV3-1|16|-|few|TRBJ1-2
CASSPPPGAGLYGYTF
TGTGCCAGCAGCCCTCCCCCGGGGGCAGGGCTCTATGGCTACACCTTC
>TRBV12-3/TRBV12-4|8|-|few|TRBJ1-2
CASSLSLF
TGTGCCAGCAGTTTATCCCTCTTC
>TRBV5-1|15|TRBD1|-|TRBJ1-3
CASRDDDRAGNTIYF
TGCGCCAGCAGGGACGATGACAGGGCTGGAAACACCATATATTTT
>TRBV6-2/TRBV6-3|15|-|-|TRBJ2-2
CASSQTGPVTGELFF
TGTGCCAGCAGCCAGACAGGCCCGGTCACCGGGGAGCTGTTTTTT
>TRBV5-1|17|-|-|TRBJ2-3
CASSLGAAILRTDTQYF
TGCGCCAGCAGCTTGGGGGCCGCCATCCTTCGCACAGATACGCAGTATTTT
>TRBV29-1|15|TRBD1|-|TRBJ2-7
CSVGRQGPGLGEQYF
TGCAGCGTTGGCCGACAGGGTCCTGGATTGGGAGAGCAGTACTTC
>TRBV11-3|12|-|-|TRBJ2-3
CASRLSTDTQYF
TGTGCCAGTAGGCTGAGCACAGATACGCAGTATTTT
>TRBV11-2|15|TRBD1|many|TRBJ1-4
CASSPVRGQGRKLFF
TGTGCCAGCAGCCCAGTCCGGGGACAGGGCAGAAAACTGTTTTTT
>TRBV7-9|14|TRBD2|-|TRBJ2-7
CASSSSGGTGEQYF
TGTGCCAGCAGCTCTAGCGGGGGGACAGGCGAGCAGTACTTC
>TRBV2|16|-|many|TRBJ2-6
CASSDLPASGANVLTF
TGTGCCAGCAGTGACCTTCCAGCGTCTGGGGCCAACGTCCTGACTTTC
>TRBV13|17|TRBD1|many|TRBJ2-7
CASSSASRDSYSYEQYF
TGTGCCAGCAGCTCCGCCTCTAGGGACAGTTACTCCTACGAGCAGTACTTC
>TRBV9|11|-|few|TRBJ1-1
CASSPGGKAFF
TGTGCCAGCAGCCCTGGCGGGAAAGCTTTCTTT
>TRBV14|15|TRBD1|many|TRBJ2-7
CASSQATTGSYEQYF
TGTGCCAGCAGCCAAGCCACGACAGGGAGCTACGAGCAGTACTTC
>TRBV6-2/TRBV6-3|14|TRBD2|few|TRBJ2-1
CASSSGTSGGAQFF
TGTGCCAGCAGTTCCGGGACTAGCGGGGGGGCGCAGTTCTTC
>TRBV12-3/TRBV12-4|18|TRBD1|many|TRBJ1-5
CASSLALGQGFEGQPQHF
TGTGCCAGCAGTTTAGCGCTGGGACAGGGGTTCGAGGGTCAGCCCCAGCATTTT
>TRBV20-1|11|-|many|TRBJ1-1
CSLGDVLEAFF
TGCAGCCTCGGGGACGTGCTGGAAGCTTTCTTT
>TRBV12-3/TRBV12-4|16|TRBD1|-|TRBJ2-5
CASSPTGAARQETQYF
TGTGCCAGCAGTCCCACAGGGGCCGCTCGTCAGGAGACCCAGTACTTC
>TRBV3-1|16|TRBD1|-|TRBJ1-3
CASSQRLGTGGNTIYF
TGTGCCAGCAGCCAACGACTCGGGACAGGGGGAAACACCATATATTTT
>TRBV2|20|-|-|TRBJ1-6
CASNLGDILLAGSYNSPLHF
TGTGCCAGCAACCTCGGGGACATTCTCCTCGCGGGCTCCTATAATTCACCCCTCCACTTT
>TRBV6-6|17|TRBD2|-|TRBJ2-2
CASSYSMGLGRSGELFF
TGTGCCAGCAGTTACTCGATGGGACTAGGTCGCAGCGGGGAGCTGTTTTTT
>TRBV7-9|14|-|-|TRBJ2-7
CASSFDRSAYEQYF
TGTGCCAGCAGCTTCGACAGGTCCGCCTACGAGCAGTACTTC
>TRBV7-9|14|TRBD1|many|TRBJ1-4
CASSPGQWGEKLFF
TGTGCCAGCAGCCCGGGACAGTGGGGTGAAAAACTGTTTTTT
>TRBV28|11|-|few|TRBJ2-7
CASRAAYEQYF
TGTGCCAGCAGGGCAGCCTACGAGCAGTACTTC
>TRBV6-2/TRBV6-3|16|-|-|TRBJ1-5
CASSYSYRGMGQPQHF
TGTGCCAGCAGTTACTCGTACCGGGGGATGGGTCAGCCCCAGCATTTT
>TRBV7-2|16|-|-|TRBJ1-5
CASSLYGAGSNQPQHF
TGTGCCAGCAGCTTATATGGGGCCGGTAGCAATCAGCCCCAGCATTTT
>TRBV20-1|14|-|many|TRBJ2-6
CSARETPGANVLTF
TGCAGTGCTAGAGAAACCCCTGGGGCCAACGTCCTGACTTTC
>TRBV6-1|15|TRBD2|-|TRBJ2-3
CASRKGLAATDTQYF
TGTGCCAGCAGGAAAGGACTAGCGGCAACAGATACGCAGTATTTT
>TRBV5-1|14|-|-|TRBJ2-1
CASSLEGVVDEQFF
TGCGCCAGCAGCTTGGAAGGGGTCGTGGATGAGCAGTTCTTC
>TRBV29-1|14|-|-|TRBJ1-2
CSVGYPDTPYGYTF
TGCAGCGTTGGGTACCCGGACACCCCCTATGGCTACACCTTC
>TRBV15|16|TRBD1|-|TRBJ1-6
CATSRGPDRGSSPLHF
TGTGCCACCAGCAGGGGGCCAGACAGGGGTAGTTCACCCCTCCACTTT
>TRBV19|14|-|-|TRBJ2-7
CATTPRERAHEQYF
TGTGCCACTACCCCTCGGGAGAGGGCCCACGAGCAGTACTTC
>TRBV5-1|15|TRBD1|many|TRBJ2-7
CASSLESGQGDEQYF
TGCGCCAGCAGCTTGGAATCGGGACAGGGTGACGAGCAGTACTTC
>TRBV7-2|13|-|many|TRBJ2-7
CASSLAVSGEQYF
TGTGCCAGCAGCTTAGCGGTGTCAGGCGAGCAGTACTTC
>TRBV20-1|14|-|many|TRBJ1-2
CSARASTGTYGYTF
TGCAGTGCTAGGGCCTCTACAGGGACTTATGGCTACACCTTC
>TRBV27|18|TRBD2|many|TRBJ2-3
CASSLTPLAGALTDTQYF
TGTGCCAGCAGTTTAACCCCCCTAGCGGGGGCCCTCACAGATACGCAGTATTTT
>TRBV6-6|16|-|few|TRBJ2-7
CASSYPIWTQSYEQYF
TGTGCCAGCAGTTACCCGATATGGACTCAATCCTACGAGCAGTACTTC
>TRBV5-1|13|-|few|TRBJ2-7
CASSTGSSYEQYF
TGCGCCAGCAGTACAGGGAGCTCCTACGAGCAGTACTTC
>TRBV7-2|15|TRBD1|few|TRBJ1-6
CASSLRLTGSSPLHF
TGTGCCAGCAGCTTAAGGTTGACAGGGAGTTCACCCCTCCACTTT
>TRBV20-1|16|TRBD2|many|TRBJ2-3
CSARKLAGGPRDTQYF
TGCAGTGCTAGAAAGCTAGCGGGGGGGCCCCGAGATACGCAGTATTTT